One and the same sample provided the 30 T cell receptor beta chains below, sequenced in a study of blood T cells in healthy people across ages. The second PCR ran roughly 6 to 12 cycles with a sample-barcoded 5' primer and J-beta primers. TCRdb redid the calling of the 5' RACE reads with MiXCR, one entry per CDR3 protein. The sample shows 540,000 or so distinct CDR3 sequences, 40% to 55% of them seen only once. The material sequenced was blood. All receptors come from a man older than 75 in good health.

The rearrangement links TRBV5-5 to TRBJ1-2, with 7 bases lining up with TRBD1. CDR3 length equals 16 residues. Germline CDR1 and CDR2: SGHKS and YYEKEE (reference sequence). V trimming: 3 bases; J trimming: 0 bases; junction bases outside the gene matches: 8. CDR3 region: CASSSRDSPTNYGYTF. CDR3 coding DNA: TGTGCCAGCAGCTCCCGGGACAGTCCTACTAACTATGGCTACACCTTC.

This clonotype was seen ten or more times. A read error may produce the germline difference seen at one junction end. The CDR3 DNA follows: TGTGCCGGCAGTTACTGGGGCAGGGGATTGGGCATTCAGTACTTC. Encoded protein: CAGSYWGRGLGIQYF. The chain couples TRBV6-5 to TRBJ2-4, with a possible D match to TRBD1 (6 bases). Germline V gene data show CDR1 as MNHEY and CDR2 as SVGAGI. The CDR3 runs 15 residues.

As regards this clonotype: A much larger clone lies a single base off, so this may be a read error. V is TRBV6-5 and J is TRBJ1-2; 7 bases are a match to TRBD1. The CDR3 contains 15 residues. The germline V gene encodes CDR1 MNHEY and CDR2 SVGAGI. J gave up 5 bases and V 5 bases, and 11 bases lay outside the gene matches. CDR3 nucleotide sequence: TGTGCCAGCAGTGTGGCGGAAGGACAGGCGTATGGCTACACCTTC. Protein product: CASSVAEGQAYGYTF.

Turning to this clonotype: Possible read error: a much larger clone is one base away. The V and J genes are TRBV6-5 and TRBJ2-7; 15 bases are shared with TRBD2. The V gene's germline CDR1 is MNHEY and CDR2 SVGAGI. The ends lost 6 bases at V and 7 bases at J; junction bases unmatched: 7. This CDR3 is built from 15 residues. The CDR3 loop is CASRRGTSGRNEQYF. The CDR3 DNA is TGTGCCAGCAGGCGCGGGACTAGCGGGAGGAATGAGCAGTACTTC.

This clonotype was counted only a few times. The rearrangement uses TRBV20-1 and TRBJ2-7; the match to TRBD2 covers 12 bases. The CDR3 has 17 amino acids. Germline CDR1 and CDR2: DFQATT and SNEGSKA (reference sequence). V shed 6 bases and J 5 bases; nucleotides not matched to a gene: 17. DNA of the CDR3: TGCAGTGCACCTAAGGTCCGGCTAGCGGGAGGGGGTCACGAGCAGTACTTC. It specifies CSAPKVRLAGGGHEQYF.

The chain has TRBV7-9 and TRBJ1-1; possibly TRBD1 for D (6 bases). V lost 3 bases to trimming and J lost 6 bases, with 8 bases between them. CDR1 SEHNR and CDR2 FQNEAQ come from the germline V gene (reference sequence). The CDR3 is 12 residues long. The DNA for the CDR3 is TGTGCCAGCAGCTTCGGGACACCTGAAGCTTTCTTT. As protein: CASSFGTPEAFF.

The rearrangement links TRBV3-1 to TRBJ1-1, with D perhaps matching TRBD1 (5 bases). CDR3 size: 14 residues. Germline V gene lookup returns CDR1 LGHDT and CDR2 YNNKEL (reference sequence). V was clipped by 8 bases and J by 4 bases, with 17 bases between them. The CDR3 reads CASGPGGQGTEAFF. CDR3 sequence (DNA): TGTGCCAGCGGACCCGGGGGTCAGGGCACTGAAGCTTTCTTT.

This clonotype was counted between two and nine times. The V and J genes are TRBV10-3 and TRBJ2-5; TRBD2 aligns across 10 bases. V trimming: 0 bases; J trimming: 2 bases; junction bases outside the gene matches: 3. Germline V gene lookup returns CDR1 ENHRY and CDR2 SYGVKD. The CDR3 extends over 16 amino acids. CDR3 sequence (DNA): TGTGCCATCAGTGAGTCCAATAGCGGGAGGCAAGAGACCCAGTACTTC. As protein: CAISESNSGRQETQYF.

This clonotype was observed a few times. CDR3 nucleotide sequence: TGTGCCACCGAATGGGGTACAGATACGCAGTATTTT. Translating it yields CATEWGTDTQYF. This chain links TRBV13 with TRBJ2-3; no definite D call. V lost 10 bases and J 3 bases, leaving 11 bases between the germline ends. The CDR3 has 12 residues. Germline CDR1 is PRHDT and CDR2 is FYEKMQ (reference sequence).

This chain uses TRBV2 with TRBJ2-5; a weak D match, TRBD1 (5 bases). The DNA end lines up better with TRBJ2-7; the J call may be wrong. This CDR3 comprises 13 residues. The germline gives CDR1 SNHLY, CDR2 FYNNEI. The CDR3 sequence is CASSEGTGREQYF. The CDR3 coding sequence is TGTGCCAGCAGTGAAGGTACAGGACGCGAGCAGTACTTC.

V and J are TRBV7-9 and TRBJ1-1, with D possibly being TRBD1 (6 bases). The ends were cut back, 3 bases at V and 4 bases at J, with 9 bases in the middle. This CDR3 has 13 amino acids. Germline loops: CDR1 SEHNR, CDR2 FQNEAQ (reference sequence). CDR3 region: CASSLDSGTEAFF. The CDR3 DNA reads TGTGCCAGCAGCTTGGACAGCGGCACTGAAGCTTTCTTT. Full variable domain (missing parts from reference TRBV7-9 and TRBJ1-1): DTGVSQNPRHKITKRGQNVTFRCDPISEHNRLYWYRQTLGQGPEFLTYFQNEAQLEKSRLLSDRFSAERPKGSFSTLEIQRTEQGDSAMYLCASSLDSGTEAFFGQGTRLTVV.

This clonotype appeared a single time. This sequence joins TRBV5-1 and TRBJ2-3, with 7 bases that match TRBD1. The germline gives CDR1 SGHRS, CDR2 YFSETQ. The CDR3 has 18 residues. V dropped 2 bases and J dropped 0; count of bases not matched to a gene: 12. Here the CDR3 reads CASSFRQGVEFSTDTQYF. In DNA form, the CDR3 reads TGCGCCAGCAGCTTTAGGCAGGGGGTGGAATTTAGCACAGATACGCAGTATTTT.

The chain joins TRBV28 to TRBJ1-4; D is perhaps TRBD1 (5 bases). V shed 6 bases and J shed 5 bases, with 13 bases lying between them. Germline-derived CDR1 and CDR2 are MDHEN and SYDVKM. This CDR3 has 14 residues. The CDR3 DNA sequence: TGTGCCAGCAGAATACGGGGGGGGAATGAAAAACTGTTTTTT. Translation: CASRIRGGNEKLFF.

This rearrangement joins TRBV6-5 to TRBJ2-7; D remains ambiguous. The CDR3 is 15 amino acids. V lost 0 bases to trimming and J lost 5 bases, with 14 bases between them. Germline V gene lookup returns CDR1 MNHEY and CDR2 SVGAGI. The DNA for the CDR3 is TGTGCCAGCAGTTACTCGTCTGGCCCTTTGGACGAGCAGTACTTC. Amino acids: CASSYSSGPLDEQYF.

This clonotype has a handful of counts. J is TRBJ2-6 and V is TRBV11-1, with D perhaps given as TRBD1 or TRBD2 (5 bases each). The CDR3 has 18 amino acids. From germline, CDR1 is SGHAT and CDR2 FQDESV (reference sequence). Trimming left V 2 bases short and J 2 bases short, with 16 bases between. This CDR3 reads CASSLWWDGRTGANVLTF. The CDR3 DNA follows: TGTGCCAGCAGCTTATGGTGGGACGGTCGGACTGGGGCCAACGTCCTGACTTTC.

V usage is TRBV7-9 and J usage is TRBJ2-2; 7 bases are shared with TRBD1. The length of the CDR3 is 16 residues. Per the germline V gene, CDR1 is SEHNR and CDR2 is FQNEAQ (reference sequence). V lost 5 bases, J lost 5 bases, and 11 bases stayed unmatched. The CDR3 reads CASSTQSQGWTGELFF. The CDR3 DNA sequence: TGTGCCAGCAGCACACAATCACAGGGGTGGACCGGGGAGCTGTTTTTT.

The chain uses TRBV3-1 and TRBJ2-1, with TRBD2 identical over 9 bases. This CDR3 comprises 16 residues. Unmatched junction bases numbered 10, after V lost 4 bases and J lost 6 bases. Germline CDR1 reads LGHDT; CDR2 reads YNNKEL (reference sequence). The CDR3 DNA is TGTGCCAGCAGCCCTTTCTTAGCGGGGGCTCTCAATGAGCAGTTCTTC. Translating gives CASSPFLAGALNEQFF.

With regard to this clonotype: Just one base apart from a much larger clone, this may be a read error. The V gene is TRBV9, the J gene TRBJ2-1; 9 nucleotides agree with TRBD2. The germline CDR1 and CDR2 sequences are SGDLS and YYNGEE. This CDR3 contains 14 residues. The CDR3 DNA is TGTGCCAGCAGCGTTGAGCGGGAGGTTCGGGAGCGGTTCTTC. Protein product: CASSVEREVRERFF. Supplemented by reference TRBV9 and TRBJ2-1, the full variable domain reads DSGVTQTPKHLITATGQRVTLRCSPRSGDLSVYWYQQSLDQGLQFLIQYYNGEERAKGNILERFSAQQFPDLHSELNLSSLELGDSALYFCASSVEREVRERFFGPGTRLTVL.

This clonotype was detected a few times. The DNA of the CDR3 is TGTGCCAGCAGTTCGCCTGGGACTAGCGGGAGTGCTGGGGCCAACGTCCTGACTTTC. It is translated as CASSSPGTSGSAGANVLTF. This chain links TRBV12-3 or TRBV12-4 with TRBJ2-6; 14 bases agree with TRBD2. The V segment lost 4 bases and the J segment 2 bases; nucleotides outside the gene matches: 7. The CDR3 is 19 amino acids.

The chain has TRBV6-6 and TRBJ2-7; 7 bases are shared with TRBD1. Germline CDR1 and CDR2: MNHNY and SVGAGI (reference sequence). The CDR3 runs 16 residues. The ends lost 2 bases at V and 4 bases at J; junction bases unmatched: 11. This CDR3 reads CASSYPRTGDPYEQYF. The DNA for the CDR3 is TGTGCCAGCAGTTACCCCCGAACAGGGGACCCATACGAGCAGTACTTC.

The sample holds a few counts of this clonotype. The rearrangement joins TRBV9 to TRBJ2-1; 7 bases fit TRBD1. The junction had 2 bases not matched to a gene; V was cut back by 1 base and J by 7 bases. Looked up from germline, CDR1 is SGDLS and CDR2 is YYNGEE. The CDR3 has 13 amino acids. In DNA, the CDR3 is TGTGCCAGCAGCGTACAGGGGGAAAATGAGCAGTTCTTC. As protein: CASSVQGENEQFF. Supplemented by reference TRBV9 and TRBJ2-1, the full variable domain reads DSGVTQTPKHLITATGQRVTLRCSPRSGDLSVYWYQQSLDQGLQFLIQYYNGEERAKGNILERFSAQQFPDLHSELNLSSLELGDSALYFCASSVQGENEQFFGPGTRLTVL.

This clonotype was observed a handful of times. The V call is TRBV6-2 or TRBV6-3, the J call TRBJ2-3; D might be TRBD1 or TRBD2, each matching 5 bases. Per germline, CDR1 MNHEY and CDR2 SVGEGT. The V and J ends lost 7 bases and 4 bases respectively, with 15 bases between them. CDR3 length: 14 amino acids. The CDR3 protein is CASTWDRLADTQYF. CDR3 DNA: TGTGCCAGCACCTGGGACCGGCTAGCAGATACGCAGTATTTT.

Comments on this clonotype: A clone one base away is much larger, so this may be a read error. This chain connects TRBV4-3 to TRBJ2-1; D possibly uses TRBD1 or TRBD2 (6 bases each). V gave up 4 bases and J gave up 13 bases, with 17 bases separating them. The CDR3 contains 13 residues. Germline values: CDR1 LGHNA, CDR2 YSLEER. In DNA, the CDR3 is TGCGCCAGCAGCCTAGGGGGGATAGAGACCCAGTTCTTC. Translating gives CASSLGGIETQFF.

The V call is TRBV25-1, the J call TRBJ2-5; D perhaps matches TRBD1 (5 bases). CDR3 length: 15 residues. Germline V gene sequence: CDR1 MGHDK, CDR2 SYGVNS. V lost 3 bases, J lost 7 bases, and 18 bases lay in between. The DNA of the CDR3 is TGTGCCAGCAGTGATTCCCAGGGATTTTCTGCGACCCAGTACTTC. Encoded protein: CASSDSQGFSATQYF. The variable domain in full, with the rest retrieved from reference TRBV25-1 and TRBJ2-5, is EADIYQTPRYLVIGTGKKITLECSQTMGHDKMYWYQQDPGMELHLIHYSYGVNSTEKGDLSSESTVSRIRTEHFPLTLESARPSHTSQYLCASSDSQGFSATQYFGPGTRLLVL.

This clonotype occurred a few times. This chain connects TRBV3-1 to TRBJ2-3; 8 positions agree with TRBD2. Per the germline V gene, CDR1 is LGHDT and CDR2 is YNNKEL (reference sequence). V dropped 4 bases and J dropped 0; count of bases not matched to a gene: 3. This CDR3 contains 15 residues. Written as DNA, the CDR3 is TGTGCCAGCAGCCCGGGGGGGACTAGCACAGATACGCAGTATTTT. Residues: CASSPGGTSTDTQYF.

This clonotype has just a few counts. This rearrangement joins TRBV3-1 to TRBJ2-5, with 10 positions matching TRBD1. Germline loops: CDR1 LGHDT, CDR2 YNNKEL (reference sequence). V shed 8 bases, J shed 9 bases, and the junction held 6 bases outside the gene matches. The CDR3 runs to 12 residues. This CDR3 is CASGTGDLAQYF. CDR3 nucleotides: TGTGCCAGCGGGACAGGGGATTTGGCCCAGTACTTC.

This chain uses TRBV28 with TRBJ2-2; D is unclear. In germline, CDR1 is MDHEN, CDR2 SYDVKM. V was trimmed by 5 bases and J by 9 bases, leaving 10 bases between them. The CDR3 consists of 12 residues. The CDR3 DNA reads TGTGCCAGCAGTCCCCAACGGCGGGAGCTGTTTTTT. Translation: CASSPQRRELFF.

About this clonotype: A single base separates this from a much larger clone, so it may be a read error. The genes are TRBV6-5 and TRBJ2-5, with 9 bases lining up with TRBD1. The germline CDR1 and CDR2 sequences are MNHEY and SVGAGI. The CDR3 sequence is 16 residues long. V was pared by 3 bases and J by 11 bases, with 16 bases of the junction left unmatched. CDR3 nucleotide sequence: TGTGCCAGCAGTTATTCCGGGACAGGGTACTACAATGAGCAGTACTTC. Amino acid sequence: CASSYSGTGYYNEQYF.

The DNA of the CDR3 is TGTGCCTGGACCTGGGGGCTTGGAAATGAGCAGTTCTTC. The encoded protein is CAWTWGLGNEQFF. The chain recombines TRBV30 with TRBJ2-1; maybe TRBD1 (6 bases). Germline V CDR1 and CDR2: GTSNPN, SVGIG (reference sequence). V was trimmed by 4 bases and J by 7 bases, leaving 14 bases between them. CDR3 size: 13 residues.

The rearrangement joins TRBV20-1 to TRBJ2-5, with D perhaps being TRBD1 or TRBD2 (5 bases each). This CDR3 has 13 residues. Germline V gene sequence: CDR1 DFQATT, CDR2 SNEGSKA (reference sequence). Trimming removed 6 bases from V and 5 bases from J, with 16 bases in between. The CDR3 DNA reads TGCAGTGCAGCGGATAGAGGGGAGGAGACCCAGTACTTC. Protein sequence: CSAADRGEETQYF.